The T cell receptor (beta chain) under discussion was sequenced for a study of cytomegalovirus exposure and HLA in healthy donors (dated by TCRdb to the late 2010s). In terms of the full investigation: In an earlier analysis of several hundred of the donors, 276 Gb of sequence data and 100 million or so unique TCR beta sequences from some 170 million T cells were reported. An earlier analysis of approximately 500 of the donors applied high-throughput TCR beta sequencing to assess whether each TCR beta V gene segment acted as functional or pseudogenic. Rather than using new phenotypic data, the later analysis identified candidate immune exposures from TCR beta sequences and from how often those sequences occurred across donors. The study combined high-throughput TCR immunosequencing, statistical association of individual TCRs with disease status, and machine learning to predict cytomegalovirus infection status. The number of donors typed differed by locus, with roughly 629-640 for A, B, C, DRB1 and DQB1, approximately 500 for DQA1, 600 to 610 for DPA1, and 400 to 490 for DPB1. The genetic ancestry cluster associated with self-reported Caucasian donors included over 65% of the roughly 360 genotyped donors. Along with the roughly 700-subject first cohort, a separate validation cohort of about 110 different subjects was used. The study was designed to test whether signatures of past pathogen exposure could be identified by cataloging public T cell receptors. In a later analysis, previously published TCR beta repertoires from fewer than 750 donors were re-analyzed and high-resolution HLA genotyping was added so that TCR occurrence patterns could be studied. About 280 gigabases of sequencing data and around 90 million unique TCR sequences made up an early release that covered several hundred HLA-typed donors. Every discovery cohort repertoire had been produced on one sequencing platform. Class I and class II HLA loci were covered by the typing at four-digit resolution. A handful of DR-DQ haplotypes were handled as single units for association and clustering because linkage in the cohort was strong. Donor age, sex, ethnicity and CMV serostatus were compiled alongside the repertoire data. Using immunosequencing, the study profiled T cell repertoires from 500 to 800 subjects and related those repertoires to cytomegalovirus serostatus. Among about 370 genotyped donors of the cohort, an average of about 240,000 unique TCR beta nucleotide sequences was sequenced per donor, of which about 18% were non-productive. A later genetic analysis used genome-wide SNP genotypes for about 60% of the roughly 700 donors, treating that subset as a discovery cohort.

Library preparation employed the immunoSEQ multiplex PCR assay. A mixture of 60 forward primers for TCR Vbeta segments and 13 reverse primers for TCR Jbeta segments was used in the multiplex PCR. A multiplex PCR assay on genomic DNA amplified the CDR3 region of rearranged TCR beta genes. The Illumina HiSeq System was used to sequence the amplified TCR beta libraries as 87-base-pair reads. On the study's bioinformatics: A later analysis counted some 80 million unique TCR beta chains across the 666 repertoires, and 10 million to 11 million of these chains were shared by at least two donors. Raw reads were error-corrected and collapsed into unique sequences by a nearest-neighbor algorithm in which closely related sequences were merged to remove PCR and sequencing errors. To assign V, D and J gene segments, CDR3 sequences were aligned to IMGT reference sequences. For a sequence to be retained, a match of at least six nucleotides to both a V gene segment and a J gene segment was required. A rearrangement counted as productive if the CDR3 had no stop codons and remained in frame with V and J, and every other rearrangement counted as non-productive. Following IMGT convention, CDR3 was defined as the stretch from the second conserved V-encoded cysteine up to the conserved J-encoded phenylalanine. In an earlier analysis of 587 of the donors, sequences lacking an unambiguous match to a single V gene segment were excluded. An earlier analysis of 587 of the donors called V segments functional above 56.7% productive rearrangements and segregating when the between-donor standard deviation exceeded 5%. A statistical classification framework was developed to diagnose cytomegalovirus status using the catalog of TCR beta chain sequences. V and J gene assignment, in a later analysis, came from comparing TCR nucleotide sequences with IMGT/GENE-DB human TR gene sequences. Using the TCRdist pipeline, a later analysis assigned CDR3 sequences along with most-parsimonious VDJ recombination scenarios. In a later analysis, each TCR beta chain was defined by its CDR3 amino acid sequence together with its V-gene family, and reads lacking a unique V-gene family were excluded. As a way to deal with suspected cross-contamination and a sequencing artifact, a later analysis dropped nearly 600 nucleotide sequences that were highly shared and had low generation probability. For each public chain, a later analysis derived a clonal expansion index from normalized ranks of inferred template counts within each repertoire. In a later analysis, generation probabilities were computed with a VDJ recombination model fitted to out-of-frame rearrangements, and the resulting probabilities were checked against IGoR. In a later analysis, TCR-TCR, TCR-HLA and TCR-CMV co-occurrence was scored with hypergeometric tests, and a repertoire-size bias correction was applied to TCR pairs. A later analysis estimated false discovery rates by permuting HLA or CMV assignments 20 times. A later analysis grouped co-occurring TCRs with DBSCAN, adding TCRdist sequence similarity when clustering within HLA-allele-positive subsets. Repertoires with fewer than 30,000 or more than 120,000 public chains were left out of co-occurrence clustering, as were about five repertoires with anomalous nucleotide sharing. TCRdb retrieved this table from immuneACCESS and kept in-frame rearrangements only. Not all clones are present; in checked studies, unresolved V genes account for under half, and no reason is known for the remainder. The DNA was the basis for D and trimming; V, J and clone size are from that table. This sample gives about 140,000 clones in total; around two thirds of them show up just once. In total, the top ten clones hold about 10% of the sample.

The cohort was made up of 666 healthy bone marrow donors. Cohort members were all nominally healthy when sampled, although unrecorded immune exposures were likely present. The donor was CMV seropositive and was included in the group of some 290 seropositive cohort members. A peripheral blood sample was provided by each donor, and peripheral blood mononuclear cells were used for TCR beta sequencing. The Qiagen DNeasy Blood Extraction Kit was used to extract genomic DNA from the blood cell samples. A word on this clone: Its antigen specificity is not known. One base away there is no much larger clone; base qualities are not given.

On the study overall, not on this receptor specifically: A later analysis found that most CMV-associated TCR beta chains appeared HLA-restricted, with HLA associations seemingly driven largely by CMV exposure. Specific HLA alleles were associated with 16,951 TCR beta sequences at a false discovery rate of 0.05 in a later analysis. Immune exposure information for the cohort was limited to CMV serostatus. Assigning TCR associations to individual alleles was difficult when HLA alleles, especially DR and DQ, strongly co-occurred. Linkage disequilibrium might explain the correlated functional status among segregating V segments, but an unknown experimental factor could not be ruled out. A later analysis found that HLA-associated TCR beta chains were more clonally expanded and had lower generation probabilities than equally common non-associated chains. Because HLA typing was missing for some donors at each locus, association tests included only the typed subset. The presence/absence analyses assumed that sequencing depth was roughly uniform across donors, and that assumption may not be true. The authors suggested that the approach could potentially be generalized to other disease states and immunological phenotypes. In both the original and validation cohorts, the classifier was reported to diagnose cytomegalovirus status with high specificity and sensitivity. According to a later analysis, TCR association rates differed among HLA loci, with DRB1 alleles showing the most associated TCRs and HLA-C alleles showing the fewest. In vitro tests confirmed that a few of the cytomegalovirus-associated TCR beta chains recognize cytomegalovirus antigens. Because counts were too low, some 17 rarely observed V segments, including chromosome 9 orphons, were left out of the earlier analysis of about 620 of the donors. An association between a missense DCLRE1C variant and V-gene and J-gene trimming of TCR beta chains was found in a later genetic analysis and replicated in an independent cohort. This cohort had only TCR beta chains sequenced, and the lack of alpha or paired-chain data limited which features could be detected. A further reported finding was that TCR beta sequences accurately predicted the HLA-A and HLA-B alleles for most subjects in the first cohort. The sequencing pipeline was judged likely to have produced a cluster of highly shared sequence variants as a technical artifact. Broadly in line with IMGT annotations, most TCR beta V segments showed up in productive rearrangements about 87% or about 30% of the time in an earlier analysis of several hundred of the donors. A total of 164 TCR beta chains were listed by the study as associated with cytomegalovirus. According to a later analysis, parvovirus B19, influenza, CMV and Epstein-Barr virus appeared linked to several top co-occurrence clusters. According to a later genetic analysis, donors in an Asian-associated ancestry cluster had fewer N-insertions in productive TCRs than the approximately 650-donor mean. Most TCR sequences were observed very rarely across donors, whereas some public TCRs were present in many individuals. Because the 87-base-pair reads could not distinguish some IMGT-functional V segments, including TRBV6-2 and TRBV6-3, those segments were excluded.

Counted from cysteine to phenylalanine, this CDR3 has 12 amino acids. Only the CDR3 DNA is retained, 36 bases long and in frame from the first base. Taken from the germline V gene, the CDR1 and CDR2 loops are SNHLY and FYNNEI. Trimming takes 8 bases from V and 2 bases from J, and the germline ends sit 9 bases apart. The receptor comes from a man between 25 and 39 years old in good health and CMV-seropositive. The specimen was PBMCs. In this chain, TRBV2 is recombined with TRBJ1-2; TRBD1 could be the D gene, as 5 bases match. The CDR3 protein is CASEGVNYGYTF. The DNA reads as follows: TGTGCCAGCGAAGGGGTGAACTATGGCTACACCTTC.